Presented here are 17 T cell receptor beta chains from one specimen sequenced in a study of T cells in Graves' hyperthyroidism and ophthalmopathy. Template material for amplifying TCR beta CDR3 regions consisted of RNA transcripts. The HTBI primer set served for first-round RT-PCR of the TCR CDR3. TCRdb processed the multiplex PCR reads anew with MiXCR; each CDR3 protein has one entry. The sample yields fewer than 800,000 distinct CDR3 sequences, roughly 17% seen once. The sequencing input was blood. The receptors shown here come from a man younger than 35 with Graves' hyperthyroidism.

This clonotype was seen more than once but under ten times. The chain is built from TRBV7-3 and TRBJ2-1; D gene unclear. The V and J ends lost 2 bases and 8 bases respectively, with 16 bases between them. CDR3 length: 15 amino acids. Germline values: CDR1 SGHTA, CDR2 FQGTGA. The DNA of the CDR3 is TGTGCCAGCAGCTTAGGGTCGGCTAGTCGGGATGAGCAGTTCTTC. Its translation is CASSLGSASRDEQFF.

This clonotype was recorded at least ten times. This chain links TRBV18 with TRBJ2-7; 10 positions match TRBD1. The CDR3 is 14 residues long. CDR1 and CDR2 (germline): KGHSH, LQKENI. The trim removed 4 bases at V and 7 bases at J, leaving 7 bases unmatched. CDR3 sequence (DNA): TGTGCCAGCTCACGTGCAGGGACAGGGGATGAGCAGTACTTC. Translating it yields CASSRAGTGDEQYF.

The CDR3 DNA sequence: TGCAGCGCCCAGCGGGAGAGTCGCAATGAGCAGTTCTTC. This translates into CSAQRESRNEQFF. J is TRBJ2-1 and V is TRBV29-1; TRBD2 agrees at 8 bases. The CDR3 loop spans 13 amino acids. V lost 7 bases, J lost 6 bases, and 8 bases stayed unmatched. CDR1 and CDR2 from the germline V gene are SQVTM and ANQGSEA.

This clonotype occurred a few times. The chain recombines TRBV10-3 with TRBJ2-4; weak D call: TRBD2 (7 bases). Germline V gene sequence: CDR1 ENHRY, CDR2 SYGVKD. The CDR3 runs to 16 residues. Trimming removed 5 bases from V and 7 bases from J, with 21 bases in between. The CDR3 DNA is TGTGCCATCAGTAATACAGGGCAGCGGGGTCCGAACATTCAGTACTTC. This sequence encodes CAISNTGQRGPNIQYF.

J is TRBJ2-1 and V is TRBV14, with D tentatively TRBD1 or TRBD2 (6 bases each). The CDR3 extends over 16 amino acids. Germline CDR1 and CDR2: SGHDN and FVKESK. V dropped 4 bases and J dropped 0 bases, with 13 bases sitting between them. CDR3 DNA sequence: TGTGCCAGCAGCCCTCTGGGGGGCAGCTCCTACAATGAGCAGTTCTTC. This sequence encodes CASSPLGGSSYNEQFF.

This clonotype was seen many times. J is TRBJ1-1 and V is TRBV27; 7 bases are shared with TRBD1. The CDR3 spans 14 residues. Looked up from germline, CDR1 is MNHEY and CDR2 is SMNVEV (reference sequence). With V trimmed by 8 bases and J by 4 bases, 10 bases remained unmatched. The DNA for the CDR3 is TGTGCCAGCCGAGACAGGGTAGGAAGCACTGAAGCTTTCTTT. Translation: CASRDRVGSTEAFF.

The chain couples TRBV6-2 or TRBV6-3 to TRBJ2-1; 7 bases match TRBD2. The V gene end was trimmed by 8 bases and the J gene end by 7 bases; junction bases not matched to a gene: 2. In germline, CDR1 is MNHEY, CDR2 SVGEGT. The CDR3 extends over 11 amino acids. In nucleotides, the CDR3 is TGTGCCAGCGGGAGGGCAAATGAGCAGTTCTTC. It encodes CASGRANEQFF.

The chain is built from TRBV20-1 and TRBJ2-2, with 9 bases identical to TRBD2. This CDR3 comprises 16 residues. Germline lookup yields CDR1 DFQATT and CDR2 SNEGSKA (reference sequence). The ends lost 0 bases at V and 3 bases at J; junction bases unmatched: 5. The CDR3 sequence is CSARDTSGLYTGELFF. CDR3 nucleotide sequence: TGCAGTGCTAGAGATACTAGCGGGCTCTACACCGGGGAGCTGTTTTTT.

This clonotype has only a few counts. V is TRBV15 and J is TRBJ1-4, with 9 bases identical to TRBD1. The CDR3 spans 17 residues. With V trimmed by 0 bases and J by 2 bases, 4 bases remained unmatched. Germline-derived CDR1 and CDR2 are LNHNV and YYDKDF (reference sequence). The CDR3 coding sequence is TGTGCCACCAGCAGAGATTGGGGACAGGGCACTAATGAAAAACTGTTTTTT. Amino acids: CATSRDWGQGTNEKLFF. Supplemented by reference TRBV15 and TRBJ1-4, the full variable domain reads DAMVIQNPRYQVTQFGKPVTLSCSQTLNHNVMYWYQQKSSQAPKLLFHYYDKDFNNEADTPDNFQSRRPNTSFCFLDIRSPGLGDTAMYLCATSRDWGQGTNEKLFFGSGTQLSVL.

This clonotype occurred many times. The CDR3 DNA follows: TGTGCCAGCAGCCCCCTTGACAGGGGGCCTTACAATGAGCAGTTCTTC. Translation: CASSPLDRGPYNEQFF. The chain couples TRBV28 to TRBJ2-1; 10 nucleotides align to TRBD1. CDR1 is MDHEN and CDR2 is SYDVKM in the germline V gene. J was trimmed by 4 bases and V by 6 bases; bases with no gene match: 9. This CDR3 has 16 amino acids.

This clonotype appeared a single time. The chain links TRBV19 to TRBJ2-3; D call uncertain. Per the germline V gene, CDR1 is LNHDA and CDR2 is SQIVND (reference sequence). This CDR3 contains 16 residues. The V end was cut by 6 bases, the J end by 1 base, with 17 bases between. The CDR3 DNA is TGTGCCAGTAGCCCTACAGCCCGGGTTGGCACAGATACGCAGTATTTT. Residues: CASSPTARVGTDTQYF.

The sample holds a few counts of this clonotype. The genes are TRBV5-1 and TRBJ2-1; D remains ambiguous. This CDR3 contains 14 residues. V lost 1 base and J 4 bases, leaving 9 bases between the germline ends. From germline, CDR1 is SGHRS and CDR2 YFSETQ. The CDR3 loop reads CASSLQAEYNEQFF. As DNA, the CDR3 is TGCGCCAGCAGCTTGCAAGCAGAGTACAATGAGCAGTTCTTC.

This clonotype has at least ten counts. Its ends do not fully match the called genes, so a read error is possible. The chain is built from TRBV27 and TRBJ2-7, with 8 nucleotides matching TRBD1. The CDR3 contains 14 residues. In germline, CDR1 is MNHEY, CDR2 SMNVEV (reference sequence). The CDR3 region is CASSLSQGASEQYF. In DNA, the CDR3 is TGTGCCAGCAGCTTATCCCAGGGGGCTAGCGAGCAGTACTTC.

This clonotype turned up a few times. The chain recombines TRBV11-1 with TRBJ2-4, with a possible D match to TRBD1 (6 bases). The V end lost 4 bases, the J end lost 0 bases, and 19 bases lay between the germline ends. Germline assignment: CDR1 SGHAT and CDR2 FQDESV (reference sequence). There are 18 residues in the CDR3. The CDR3: CASSSSGTSGLAKNIQYF. In nucleotides, the CDR3 is TGTGCCAGCAGCTCATCCGGGACATCGGGTTTAGCCAAAAACATTCAGTACTTC.

This clonotype showed up many times. The rearrangement links TRBV24-1 to TRBJ1-1, with unresolved D. The CDR3 extends over 14 amino acids. Germline V gives CDR1 KGHDR, CDR2 SFDVKD. V lost 7 bases and J 4 bases, leaving 15 bases between the germline ends. The CDR3 is CATRGEGVGTEAFF. CDR3 coding DNA: TGTGCCACCAGGGGAGAGGGCGTGGGCACTGAAGCTTTCTTT.

This clonotype was observed at least ten times. The CDR3, as DNA: TGTGCCAGCAGTGAAGGAATAGCGGGAGAGTCCTACAATGAGCAGTTCTTC. Its translation: CASSEGIAGESYNEQFF. This chain links TRBV2 with TRBJ2-1; 9 bases are shared with TRBD2. V was clipped by 1 base and J by 1 base; unmatched bases: 5. Looked up from germline, CDR1 is SNHLY and CDR2 is FYNNEI. The CDR3 spans 17 residues.

A few counts support this clonotype. The V gene is TRBV28, the J gene TRBJ1-1, with TRBD1 matching over 8 bases. V trimming: 5 bases; J trimming: 3 bases; junction bases outside the gene matches: 20. Per the germline V gene, CDR1 is MDHEN and CDR2 is SYDVKM. The CDR3 loop spans 19 amino acids. In DNA, the CDR3 is TGTGCCAGCAGTATCCTCCAATACGGGACAGGCAACAAGGACACTGAAGCTTTCTTT. As protein: CASSILQYGTGNKDTEAFF.